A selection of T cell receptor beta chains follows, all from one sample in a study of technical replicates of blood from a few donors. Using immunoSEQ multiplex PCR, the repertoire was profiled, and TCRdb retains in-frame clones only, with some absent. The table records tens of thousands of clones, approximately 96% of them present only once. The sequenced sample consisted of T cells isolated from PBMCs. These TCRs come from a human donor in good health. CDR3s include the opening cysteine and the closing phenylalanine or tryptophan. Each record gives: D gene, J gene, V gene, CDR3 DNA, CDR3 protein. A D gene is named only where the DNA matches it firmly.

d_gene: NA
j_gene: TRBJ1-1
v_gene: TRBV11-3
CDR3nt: TGTGCCAGCAGCTCACAGCCGACGAACACTGAAGCTTTCTTT
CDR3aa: CASSSQPTNTEAFF

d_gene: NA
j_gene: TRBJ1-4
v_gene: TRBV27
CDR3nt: TGTGCCAGCAGTTTATATGGGGGCGGTGGAAAACTGTTTTTT
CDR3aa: CASSLYGGGGKLFF

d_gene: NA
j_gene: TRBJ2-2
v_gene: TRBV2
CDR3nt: TGTGCCAGCGGGGAGACAGGCACGAACACCGGGGAGCTGTTTTTT
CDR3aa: CASGETGTNTGELFF

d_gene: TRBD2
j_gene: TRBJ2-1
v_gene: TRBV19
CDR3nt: TGTGCCAGTAGTATCCGCGGGAGAGGCGGGAACAATGAGCAGTTCTTC
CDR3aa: CASSIRGRGGNNEQFF

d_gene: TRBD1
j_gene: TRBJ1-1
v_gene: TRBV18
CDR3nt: TGTGCCAGCTCACGACAGGGGGGCGGAACTGAAGCTTTCTTT
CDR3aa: CASSRQGGGTEAFF

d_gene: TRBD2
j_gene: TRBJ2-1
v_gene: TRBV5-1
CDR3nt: TGCGCCAGCAGCACTGCGGGGGGGTCCTACAATGAGCAGTTCTTC
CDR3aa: CASSTAGGSYNEQFF

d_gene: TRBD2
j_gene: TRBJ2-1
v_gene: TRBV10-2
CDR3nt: TGCGCCAGCAGTGATCGACTAGCCCAGCATGAGCAGTTCTTC
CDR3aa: CASSDRLAQHEQFF

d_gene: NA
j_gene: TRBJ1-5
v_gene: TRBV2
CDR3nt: TGTGCCAGCAGTTCTCGGGGAGGGACGGACAATCAGCCCCAGCATTTT
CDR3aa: CASSSRGGTDNQPQHF

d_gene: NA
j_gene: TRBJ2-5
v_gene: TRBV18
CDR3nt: TGTGCCAGCTCACCCACCCCCCAGGGAGGAGAGACCCAGTACTTC
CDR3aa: CASSPTPQGGETQYF

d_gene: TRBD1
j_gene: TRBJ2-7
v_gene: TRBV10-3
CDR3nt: TGTGCCATCACGGAATGGACAGGGATGGAGCAGTACTTC
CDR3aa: CAITEWTGMEQYF

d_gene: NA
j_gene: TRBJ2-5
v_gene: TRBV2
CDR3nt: TGTGCCAGCAGTGAGGCGGGACGGCCACAAGAGACCCAGTACTTC
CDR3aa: CASSEAGRPQETQYF

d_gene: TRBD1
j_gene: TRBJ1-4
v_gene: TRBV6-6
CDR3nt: TGTGCCAGCAGTTACCGGGACAGAGAAAAACTGTTTTTT
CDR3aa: CASSYRDREKLFF

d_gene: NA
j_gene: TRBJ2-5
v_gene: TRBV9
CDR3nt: TGTGCCAGCAGCGGTAGGGTTAGGGACAAAGAGACCCAGTACTTC
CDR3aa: CASSGRVRDKETQYF

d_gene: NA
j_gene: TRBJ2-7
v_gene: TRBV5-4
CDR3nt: TGTGCCAGCAACCCTAGCGTATACGAGCAGTACTTC
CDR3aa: CASNPSVYEQYF

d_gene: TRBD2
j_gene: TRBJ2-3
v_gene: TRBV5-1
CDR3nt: TGCGCCAGCAGTTCATTCGGGGGGGCAACAGATACGCAGTATTTT
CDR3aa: CASSSFGGATDTQYF

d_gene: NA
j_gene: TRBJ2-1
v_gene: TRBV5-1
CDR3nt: TGCGCCAGCAGCTTGGCCGGCCTACGGGTCAATGAGCAGTTCTTC
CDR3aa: CASSLAGLRVNEQFF

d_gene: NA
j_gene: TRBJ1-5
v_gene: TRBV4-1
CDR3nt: TGCGCCAGCAGCCATAATCAGGGTAGCAATCAGCCCCAGCATTTT
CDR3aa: CASSHNQGSNQPQHF

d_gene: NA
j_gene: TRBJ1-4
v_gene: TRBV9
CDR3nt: TGTGCCAGCAGCGTGTCAGGAAATCAGGGGTACGAAAAACTGTTTTTT
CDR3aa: CASSVSGNQGYEKLFF